This T cell receptor (beta chain) was identified in a study of pediatric ulcerative colitis. Overall study findings and caveats: In rectum, acute severe colitis had expanded clones and less diversity.

Controls had normal endoscopy and no IBD diagnosis within a year. Regarding this clone: Its target is unknown.

The CDR3 has 17 residues. Germline lookup yields CDR1 SGHTA and CDR2 FQGTGA. Trimming took 0 bases from V and 2 from J, leaving 17 bases between them. The survey-level immunoSEQ assay was used. Clones were read by immunoSEQ multiplex PCR, and TCRdb kept only the in-frame ones, dropping some. The sample yields more than 45,000 clones, around 87% seen once. This sequence originates from a boy aged 5-17 years who was a control in a study of pediatric ulcerative colitis. Sequencing used blood. V usage is TRBV7-3 and J usage is TRBJ2-7; a weak D match, TRBD2 (5 bases). CDR3 amino acids: CASSLTYSQTTAYEQYF. The CDR3 coding sequence is TGTGCCAGCAGCTTAACTTACAGTCAGACTACCGCCTACGAGCAGTACTTC.